What follows are 6 T cell receptor beta chains derived from one specimen sequenced in a study of long-term antiretroviral therapy in people with HIV. immunoSEQ v3.0 was run at survey level. TCRdb keeps only in-frame clones here, not all; method: immunoSEQ multiplex PCR. The data hold roughly 24,000 clones, with more than 70% observed a single time. Here the sequenced sample was unsorted PBMCs, taken 0.6 years after starting antiretroviral therapy. All receptors derive from a man aged 55-75 years with HIV.

This CDR3 is CASSLTDSYEQYF. CDR3 nucleotide sequence: TGTGCCAGCAGCCTTACAGACTCCTACGAGCAGTACTTC. The chain joins TRBV7-3 to TRBJ2-7; D call uncertain. The CDR3 totals 13 residues. V was pared by 5 bases and J by 0 bases, with 8 bases between. Germline V gene lookup returns CDR1 SGHTA and CDR2 FQGTGA.

The V call is TRBV18, the J call TRBJ2-5; D uncertain. The CDR3 covers 14 residues. CDR1 and CDR2 from the germline V gene are KGHSH and LQKENI. The V end lost 1 base, the J end lost 1 base, and 7 bases lay between the germline ends. CDR3 sequence (DNA): TGTGCCAGCTCACCACTGGGTATCCAAGAGACCCAGTACTTC. Protein sequence: CASSPLGIQETQYF.

The V and J genes are TRBV19 and TRBJ1-5; D gene unclear. Per the germline V gene, CDR1 is LNHDA and CDR2 is SQIVND (reference sequence). V dropped 5 bases and J dropped 5 bases, with 10 bases sitting between them. The CDR3 contains 13 residues. CDR3 loop: CASSLSVDQPQHF. The CDR3 region has the DNA TGTGCCAGTAGTCTGTCAGTCGATCAGCCCCAGCATTTT.

The chain combines TRBV9 with TRBJ1-3, with a tentative D call TRBD1 (6 bases). Germline values: CDR1 SGDLS, CDR2 YYNGEE. V lost 3 bases to trimming and J lost 2 bases, with 12 bases between them. This CDR3 comprises 15 residues. CDR3 protein: CASSGLQGTGNTIYF. CDR3 coding DNA: TGTGCCAGCAGCGGACTACAGGGAACTGGAAACACCATATATTTT.

This clone was detected once. In DNA, the CDR3 is TGTGCCAGCAGCCAAAGGATAAGTAGCTCTGGGGCCAACGTCCTGACTTTC. The encoded protein is CASSQRISSSGANVLTF. The chain couples TRBV9 to TRBJ2-6; D remains ambiguous. The CDR3 consists of 17 residues. CDR1 is SGDLS and CDR2 is YYNGEE in the germline V gene. V was shortened by 4 bases and J by 0 bases, with 14 bases between the two germline ends.

The chain couples TRBV28 to TRBJ1-2; weak D call: TRBD1 (6 bases). This CDR3 region has 14 residues. With 8 bases removed from V and 3 bases from J, the gap between germline ends came to 16 bases. Germline CDR1 MDHEN, CDR2 SYDVKM. The CDR3 bases are TGTGCCAGCGGGATCGGGGGCCCCTACTATGGCTACACCTTC. It encodes CASGIGGPYYGYTF.